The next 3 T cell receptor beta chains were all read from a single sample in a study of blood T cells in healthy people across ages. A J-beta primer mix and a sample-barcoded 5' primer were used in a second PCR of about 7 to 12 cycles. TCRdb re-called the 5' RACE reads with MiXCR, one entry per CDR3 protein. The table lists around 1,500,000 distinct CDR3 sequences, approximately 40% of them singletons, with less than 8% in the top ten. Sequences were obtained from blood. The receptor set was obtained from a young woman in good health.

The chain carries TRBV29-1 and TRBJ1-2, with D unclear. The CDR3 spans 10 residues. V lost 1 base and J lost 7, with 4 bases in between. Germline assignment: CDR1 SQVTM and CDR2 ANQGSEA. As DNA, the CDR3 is TGCAGCGTTGAAGGCGCTGGCTACACCTTC. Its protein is CSVEGAGYTF.

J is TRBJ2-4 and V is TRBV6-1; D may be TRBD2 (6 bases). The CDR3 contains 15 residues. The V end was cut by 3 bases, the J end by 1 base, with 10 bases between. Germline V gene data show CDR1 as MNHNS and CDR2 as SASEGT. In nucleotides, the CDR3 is TGTGCCAGCAGTGACGGGAGTGGGGCCAAAAACATTCAGTACTTC. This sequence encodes CASSDGSGAKNIQYF.

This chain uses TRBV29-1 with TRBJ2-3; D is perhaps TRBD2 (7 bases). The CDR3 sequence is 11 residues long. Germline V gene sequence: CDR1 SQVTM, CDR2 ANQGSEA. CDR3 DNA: TGCAACGTGTACAGGGAGGGTACGCAGTATTTT. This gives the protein CNVYREGTQYF.